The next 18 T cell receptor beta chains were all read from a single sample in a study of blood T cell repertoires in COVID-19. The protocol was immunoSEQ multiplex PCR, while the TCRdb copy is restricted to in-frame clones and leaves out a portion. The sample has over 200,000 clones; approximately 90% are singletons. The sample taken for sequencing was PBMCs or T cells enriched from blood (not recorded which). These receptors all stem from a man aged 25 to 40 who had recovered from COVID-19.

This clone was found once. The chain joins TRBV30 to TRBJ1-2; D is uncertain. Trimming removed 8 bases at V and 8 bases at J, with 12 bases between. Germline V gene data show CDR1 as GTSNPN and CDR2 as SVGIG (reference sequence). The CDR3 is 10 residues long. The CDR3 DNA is TGTGCCGGCGAGGCCCCCGGCTACACCTTC. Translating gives CAGEAPGYTF.

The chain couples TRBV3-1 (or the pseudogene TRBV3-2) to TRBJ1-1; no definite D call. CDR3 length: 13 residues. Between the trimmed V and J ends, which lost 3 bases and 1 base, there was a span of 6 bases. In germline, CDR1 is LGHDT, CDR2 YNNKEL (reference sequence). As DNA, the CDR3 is TGTGCCAGCAGCCACGCAGGGAACACTGAAGCTTTCTTT. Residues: CASSHAGNTEAFF.

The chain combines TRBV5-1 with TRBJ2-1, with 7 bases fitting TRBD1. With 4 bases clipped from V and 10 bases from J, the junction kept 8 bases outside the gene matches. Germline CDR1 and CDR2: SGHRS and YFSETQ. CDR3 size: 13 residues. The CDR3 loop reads CASSETQGSEQFF. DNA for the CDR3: TGCGCCAGCAGCGAGACACAGGGGTCGGAGCAGTTCTTC. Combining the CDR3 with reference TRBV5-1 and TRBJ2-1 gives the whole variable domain KAGVTQTPRYLIKTRGQQVTLSCSPISGHRSVSWYQQTPGQGLQFLFEYFSETQRNKGNFPGRFSGRQFSNSRSEMNVSTLELGDSALYLCASSETQGSEQFFGPGTRLTVL.

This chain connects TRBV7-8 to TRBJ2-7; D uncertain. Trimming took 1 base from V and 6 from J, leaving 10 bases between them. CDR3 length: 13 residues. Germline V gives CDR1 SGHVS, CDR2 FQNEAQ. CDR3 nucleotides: TGTGCCAGCAGCTTAGGCCAGTACAGCGAGCAGTACTTC. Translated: CASSLGQYSEQYF.

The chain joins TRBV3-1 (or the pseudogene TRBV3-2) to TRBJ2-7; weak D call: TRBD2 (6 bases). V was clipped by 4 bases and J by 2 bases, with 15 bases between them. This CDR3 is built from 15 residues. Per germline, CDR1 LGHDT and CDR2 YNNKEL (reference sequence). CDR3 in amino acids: CASSPQIGTPYEQYF. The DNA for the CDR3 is TGTGCCAGCAGCCCACAAATCGGGACTCCCTACGAGCAGTACTTC.

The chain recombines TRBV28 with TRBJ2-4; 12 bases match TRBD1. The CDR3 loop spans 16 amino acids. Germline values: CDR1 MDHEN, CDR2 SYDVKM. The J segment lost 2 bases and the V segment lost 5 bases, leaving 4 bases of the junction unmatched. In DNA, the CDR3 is TGTGCCAGCAGTGACTGGGACAGGGGGCCCAAAAACATTCAGTACTTC. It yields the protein CASSDWDRGPKNIQYF.

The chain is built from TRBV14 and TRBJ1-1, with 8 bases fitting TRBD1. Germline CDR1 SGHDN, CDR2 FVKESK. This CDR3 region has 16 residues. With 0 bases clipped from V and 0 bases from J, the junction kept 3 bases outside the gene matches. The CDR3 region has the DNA TGTGCCAGCAGCCAAGAGGCAGGGGGCTTGAACACTGAAGCTTTCTTT. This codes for CASSQEAGGLNTEAFF.

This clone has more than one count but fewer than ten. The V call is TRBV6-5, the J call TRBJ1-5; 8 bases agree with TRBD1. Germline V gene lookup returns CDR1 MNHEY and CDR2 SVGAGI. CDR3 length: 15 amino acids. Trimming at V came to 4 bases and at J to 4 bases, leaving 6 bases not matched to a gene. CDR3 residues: CASSSRGRGNQPQHF. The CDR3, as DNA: TGTGCCAGCAGTTCCAGGGGGCGCGGTAATCAGCCCCAGCATTTT.

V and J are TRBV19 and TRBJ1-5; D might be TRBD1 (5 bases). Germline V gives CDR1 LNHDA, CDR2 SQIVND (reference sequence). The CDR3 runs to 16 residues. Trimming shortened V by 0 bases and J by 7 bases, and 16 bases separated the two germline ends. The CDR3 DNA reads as TGTGCCAGTAGTATAGATTCGGGCAGGGCAGGACAGCCCCAGCATTTT. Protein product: CASSIDSGRAGQPQHF. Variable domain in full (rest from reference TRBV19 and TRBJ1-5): DGGITQSPKYLFRKEGQNVTLSCEQNLNHDAMYWYRQDPGQGLRLIYYSQIVNDFQKGDIAEGYSVSREKKESFPLTVTSAQKNPTAFYLCASSIDSGRAGQPQHFGDGTRLSIL.

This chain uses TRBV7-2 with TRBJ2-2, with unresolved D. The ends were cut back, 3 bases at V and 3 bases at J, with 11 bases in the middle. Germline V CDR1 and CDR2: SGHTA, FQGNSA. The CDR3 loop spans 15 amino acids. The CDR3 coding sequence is TGTGCCAGCAGCTTCGGGTATTATGACACCGGGGAGCTGTTTTTT. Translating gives CASSFGYYDTGELFF.

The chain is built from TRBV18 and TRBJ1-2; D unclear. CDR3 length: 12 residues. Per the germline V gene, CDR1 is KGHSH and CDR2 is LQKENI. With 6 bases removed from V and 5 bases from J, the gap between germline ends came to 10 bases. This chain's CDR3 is CASSRPQYGYTF. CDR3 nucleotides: TGTGCCAGCTCCCGTCCCCAGTATGGCTACACCTTC.

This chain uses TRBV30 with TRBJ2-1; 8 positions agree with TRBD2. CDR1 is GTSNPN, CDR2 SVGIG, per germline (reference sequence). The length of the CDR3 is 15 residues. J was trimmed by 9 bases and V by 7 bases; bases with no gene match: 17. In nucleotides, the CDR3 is TGTGCCTCCCCGCCGGGACTAGGGCGGTGCTGTGAGCAGTTCTTC. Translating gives CASPPGLGRCCEQFF. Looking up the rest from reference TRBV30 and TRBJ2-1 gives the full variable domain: SQTIHQWPATLVQPVGSPLSLECTVEGTSNPNLYWYRQAAGRGLQLLFYSVGIGQISSEVPQNLSASRPQDRQFILSSKKLLLSDSGFYLCASPPGLGRCCEQFFGPGTRLTVL.

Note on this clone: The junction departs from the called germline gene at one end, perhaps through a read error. The CDR3 reads CSARDRGVFAF. CDR3 coding DNA: TGCAGTGCTAGAGATCGGGGGGTCTTCGCCTTC. The V and J genes are TRBV20-1 and TRBJ1-2, with a tentative D call TRBD1 (5 bases). CDR3 length: 11 amino acids. Germline-derived CDR1 and CDR2 are DFQATT and SNEGSKA (reference sequence).

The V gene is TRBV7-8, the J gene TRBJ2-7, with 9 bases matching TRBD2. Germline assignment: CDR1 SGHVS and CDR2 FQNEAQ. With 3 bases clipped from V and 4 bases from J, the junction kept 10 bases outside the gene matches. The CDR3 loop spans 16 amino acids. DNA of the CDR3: TGTGCCAGCAGCTTCAGAAGGCGGGAGGGCGGGTACGAGCAGTACTTC. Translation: CASSFRRREGGYEQYF.

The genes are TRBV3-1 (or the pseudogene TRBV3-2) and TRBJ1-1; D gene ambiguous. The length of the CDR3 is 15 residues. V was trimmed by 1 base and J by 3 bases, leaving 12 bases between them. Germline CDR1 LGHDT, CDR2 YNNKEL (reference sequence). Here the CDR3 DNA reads TGTGCCAGCAGCCAAGTTTCCACGGGTTACACTGAAGCTTTCTTT. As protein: CASSQVSTGYTEAFF.

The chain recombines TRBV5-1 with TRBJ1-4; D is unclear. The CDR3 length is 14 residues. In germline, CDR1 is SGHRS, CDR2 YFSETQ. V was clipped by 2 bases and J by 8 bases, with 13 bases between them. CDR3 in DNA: TGCGCCAGCAGCTTAGCGCCGAGAGACGAAAAACTGTTTTTT. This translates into CASSLAPRDEKLFF.

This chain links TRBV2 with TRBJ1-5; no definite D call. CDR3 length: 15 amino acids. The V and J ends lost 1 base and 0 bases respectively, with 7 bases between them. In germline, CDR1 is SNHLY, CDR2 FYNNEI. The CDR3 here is CASSEGGYSNQPQHF. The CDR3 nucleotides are TGTGCCAGCAGTGAAGGAGGGTATAGCAATCAGCCCCAGCATTTT.

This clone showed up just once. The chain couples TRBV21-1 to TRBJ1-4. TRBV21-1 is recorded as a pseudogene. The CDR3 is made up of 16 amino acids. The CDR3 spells CASSTRPGGMDEKLFF. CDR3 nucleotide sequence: TGTGCCAGCAGCACCCGACCTGGGGGGATGGATGAAAAACTGTTTTTT.